The 5 T cell receptor beta chains in this list originate from one sample, sequenced in a study of STAT5B mutations in CD4+ large granular lymphocyte leukemia. TCRdb's copy holds only in-frame clones and misses some; the assay was immunoSEQ multiplex PCR. This table has just under 35,000 clones, 65% to 70% appearing once. The specimen was CD4+ T cells from blood buffy coats. The source of these receptors is a human donor in good health.

The V and J genes are TRBV15 and TRBJ2-5; 12 bases fit TRBD2. The CDR3 is 15 amino acids. V was clipped by 5 bases and J by 3 bases; unmatched bases: 4. Germline CDR1 is LNHNV and CDR2 is YYDKDF (reference sequence). CDR3 loop: CATSPRTSGKETQYF. CDR3 in DNA: TGTGCCACCAGCCCCCGGACTAGCGGGAAAGAGACCCAGTACTTC.

J is TRBJ2-3 and V is TRBV25-1; D gene uncertain. This CDR3 region has 11 residues. Germline V gives CDR1 MGHDK, CDR2 SYGVNS. V was trimmed by 8 bases and J by 5 bases, leaving 8 bases between them. The CDR3 sequence is CASGVVDTQYF. The DNA of the CDR3 is TGTGCCAGCGGGGTGGTAGATACGCAGTATTTT.

The chain uses TRBV7-3 and TRBJ2-3; weak D call: TRBD1 (5 bases). The V and J ends lost 0 bases and 9 bases respectively, with 10 bases between them. Germline values: CDR1 SGHTA, CDR2 FQGTGA. The CDR3 runs to 13 residues. Here the CDR3 DNA reads TGTGCCAGCAGCTTAACTTACTCAGGGACGCAGTATTTT. It specifies CASSLTYSGTQYF. The variable domain in full, completed from reference TRBV7-3 and TRBJ2-3, reads GAGVSQTPSNKVTEKGKYVELRCDPISGHTALYWYRQSLGQGPEFLIYFQGTGAADDSGLPNDRFFAVRPEGSVSTLKIQRTERGDSAVYLCASSLTYSGTQYFGPGTRLTVL.

The chain uses TRBV6-1 and TRBJ2-7; D could derive from TRBD1 or TRBD2 (5 bases each). Looked up from germline, CDR1 is MNHNS and CDR2 is SASEGT. V lost 4 bases, J lost 5 bases, and 9 bases lay in between. This CDR3 has 12 amino acids. CDR3 sequence: CASSGQGDEQYF. In DNA form, the CDR3 reads TGTGCCAGCAGTGGTCAGGGAGACGAGCAGTACTTC.

The rearrangement uses TRBV7-8 and TRBJ2-7; 7 nucleotides align to TRBD1. This CDR3 region has 15 residues. Looked up from germline, CDR1 is SGHVS and CDR2 is FQNEAQ. V shed 5 bases and J 2 bases; nucleotides not matched to a gene: 9. The CDR3 loop is CASSISWDRAYEQYF. The CDR3, as DNA: TGTGCCAGCAGCATATCCTGGGACAGAGCCTACGAGCAGTACTTC.